These 20 T cell receptor beta chains came from one sample sequenced in a study of shared T cell receptors in the human thymus. Sequencing used immunoSEQ multiplex PCR; TCRdb keeps in-frame clones, though not all of them. The sample has 720,000 or so clones; around 85% are singletons. Another study also made use of these data, one on human thymus T cells.

The sequenced material came from thymocytes. These TCRs come from a girl less than two years old with a congenital heart defect.

The chain links TRBV5-4 to TRBJ2-2, with D perhaps TRBD1 (6 bases). The CDR3 covers 14 residues. CDR1 is SGHNT and CDR2 is YYREEE in the germline V gene (reference sequence). Trimming took 1 base from V and 6 from J, leaving 10 bases between them. This CDR3 reads CASSLRGNPGELFF. The DNA for the CDR3 is TGTGCCAGCAGCTTGAGGGGGAATCCCGGGGAGCTGTTTTTT. The full variable domain, rest sourced from reference TRBV5-4 and TRBJ2-2, is ETGVTQSPTHLIKTRGQQVTLRCSSQSGHNTVSWYQQALGQGPQFIFQYYREEENGRGNFPPRFSGLQFPNYSSELNVNALELDDSALYLCASSLRGNPGELFFGEGSRLTVL.

The V call is TRBV5-1, the J call TRBJ1-1, with unresolved D. This CDR3 has 18 residues. The ends were cut back, 0 bases at V and 4 bases at J, with 22 bases in the middle. Germline-derived CDR1 and CDR2 are SGHRS and YFSETQ. As DNA, the CDR3 is TGCGCCAGCAGCTTGGATCCCCCACTCAGGCCATTGAGCACTGAAGCTTTCTTT. Translation gives CASSLDPPLRPLSTEAFF.

V gene TRBV14 combines with J gene TRBJ2-7; D might be TRBD2 (5 bases). The CDR3 runs to 13 residues. Per germline, CDR1 SGHDN and CDR2 FVKESK. V lost 0 bases, J lost 6 bases, and 9 bases lay in between. CDR3 DNA: TGTGCCAGCAGCCAAGATCAGGACTGCGAGCAGTACTTC. Translated, it gives CASSQDQDCEQYF.

The chain joins TRBV5-1 to TRBJ1-5, with a possible D match to TRBD1 (5 bases). V was cut by 0 bases and J by 5 bases, with 12 bases left in between. Germline V gene lookup returns CDR1 SGHRS and CDR2 YFSETQ. The CDR3 runs to 15 residues. The CDR3 loop is CASSLDGTGDQPQHF. For the CDR3, the DNA is TGCGCCAGCAGCTTGGATGGGACGGGGGATCAGCCCCAGCATTTT.

The rearrangement uses TRBV5-1 and TRBJ2-5; possibly TRBD2 for D (5 bases). V was clipped by 0 bases and J by 2 bases, with 17 bases between them. CDR3 size: 17 residues. Germline assignment: CDR1 SGHRS and CDR2 YFSETQ. For the CDR3, the DNA is TGCGCCAGCAGCTTGGTGGGCGGGCGAGCCGTTCAAGAGACCCAGTACTTC. Protein product: CASSLVGGRAVQETQYF.

The chain has TRBV27 and TRBJ1-1; 10 positions match TRBD1. V was pared by 8 bases and J by 14 bases, with 8 bases of the junction left unmatched. Germline V gene sequence: CDR1 MNHEY, CDR2 SMNVEV (reference sequence). The CDR3 has 11 residues. The CDR3 reads CASQTGTGVFF. CDR3 DNA sequence: TGTGCCAGCCAGACCGGGACAGGGGTCTTCTTT.

This rearrangement joins TRBV5-8 to TRBJ1-1, with D hard to call. The germline CDR1 and CDR2 sequences are SGHTS and YDEGEE. V was shortened by 0 bases and J by 1 base, with 13 bases between the two germline ends. The CDR3 spans 16 residues. CDR3 sequence reads: CASSLGGRPKNTEAFF. In DNA, the CDR3 is TGTGCCAGCAGCTTGGGAGGTCGGCCAAAGAACACTGAAGCTTTCTTT.

J is TRBJ2-5 and V is TRBV5-8; weak D call: TRBD1 (6 bases). This CDR3 comprises 13 residues. Germline V gene sequence: CDR1 SGHTS, CDR2 YDEGEE. Between the trimmed V and J ends, which lost 4 bases and 7 bases, there was a span of 14 bases. The CDR3 region is CASSRSGAVTQYF. The CDR3 DNA reads as TGTGCCAGCAGCCGGTCAGGGGCAGTGACCCAGTACTTC.

The rearrangement uses TRBV9 and TRBJ2-1, with D perhaps TRBD2 (6 bases). This CDR3 spans 17 amino acids. V lost 3 bases, J lost 1 base, and 17 bases lay in between. The germline CDR1 and CDR2 sequences are SGDLS and YYNGEE. CDR3 protein: CASSGGGLTDSYNEQFF. In DNA, the CDR3 is TGTGCCAGCAGCGGGGGAGGACTGACAGATTCCTACAATGAGCAGTTCTTC.

The genes are TRBV11-2 and TRBJ1-2; no definite D call. Trimming took 2 bases from V and 4 from J, leaving 11 bases between them. The CDR3 runs 14 residues. The germline V gene has CDR1 SGHAT and CDR2 FQNNGV. DNA of the CDR3: TGTGCCAGCAGCTTATTAGCCCGTAGCTATGGCTACACCTTC. Protein sequence: CASSLLARSYGYTF.

This clone has a single count. The J gene is TRBJ1-2, the V gene TRBV12-5; D call uncertain. The V and J ends lost 0 bases and 1 base respectively, with 6 bases between them. The CDR3 extends over 14 amino acids. CDR1 LGHNT and CDR2 FRNRAP come from the germline V gene. The CDR3 protein is CASGLVTVNYGYTF. CDR3 in DNA: TGTGCTAGTGGTTTGGTTACAGTTAACTATGGCTACACCTTC.

V usage is TRBV10-1 and J usage is TRBJ1-2; tentatively, D is TRBD1 (6 bases). Trimming shortened V by 4 bases and J by 4 bases, and 25 bases separated the two germline ends. Germline CDR1 and CDR2: WNHNN and SYGVQD (reference sequence). The CDR3 spans 18 residues. The CDR3 region has the DNA TGCGCCAGCAGTGCGCCGGGGGGGCGCACCGATAAGGGCTATGGCTACACCTTC. Its protein product is CASSAPGGRTDKGYGYTF.

The chain carries TRBV7-3 and TRBJ2-7, with TRBD2 matching 14 bases. The CDR3 spans 19 residues. V lost 5 bases to trimming and J lost 3 bases; unmatched junction nucleotides: 15. CDR1 is SGHTA, CDR2 FQGTGA, per germline. The CDR3 here is CASSVHPGLAGVKGYEQYF. The DNA of the CDR3 is TGTGCCAGCAGCGTTCATCCGGGACTAGCGGGGGTCAAGGGCTACGAGCAGTACTTC. The variable domain in full, completed from reference TRBV7-3 and TRBJ2-7, reads GAGVSQTPSNKVTEKGKYVELRCDPISGHTALYWYRQSLGQGPEFLIYFQGTGAADDSGLPNDRFFAVRPEGSVSTLKIQRTERGDSAVYLCASSVHPGLAGVKGYEQYFGPGTRLTVT.

V is TRBV5-4 and J is TRBJ1-6; no clear D gene. The CDR3 contains 17 residues. The germline V and J ends were trimmed by 0 bases and 0 bases, with 10 bases remaining between them. In germline, CDR1 is SGHNT, CDR2 YYREEE (reference sequence). The CDR3 reads CASSLGGPFSYNSPLHF. The CDR3 DNA reads TGTGCCAGCAGCTTGGGAGGGCCCTTCTCCTATAATTCACCCCTCCACTTT.

V usage is TRBV29-1 and J usage is TRBJ1-4; a possible D gene is TRBD1 (5 bases). V lost 6 bases and J lost 3, with 11 bases in between. The CDR3 runs 13 residues. Germline values: CDR1 SQVTM, CDR2 ANQGSEA. CDR3 nucleotide sequence: TGCAGCGTCAACGACAGCTCTAATGAAAAACTGTTTTTT. Its protein product is CSVNDSSNEKLFF.

The gene calls are TRBV14 and TRBJ1-2; 8 bases are shared with TRBD1. Germline CDR1 SGHDN, CDR2 FVKESK. The CDR3 sequence is 15 residues long. J lost 8 bases, V lost 4 bases, and 12 bases had no gene match. CDR3 sequence reads: CASSLGTGSRWGYTF. CDR3 nucleotide sequence: TGTGCCAGCAGCCTTGGGACAGGCTCCCGCTGGGGCTACACCTTC.

The chain links TRBV5-4 to TRBJ2-5; tentatively, D is TRBD1 (5 bases). Trimming removed 4 bases at V and 4 bases at J, with 11 bases between. Germline V lookup: CDR1 SGHNT, CDR2 YYREEE (reference sequence). The CDR3 contains 13 residues. The DNA of the CDR3 is TGTGCCAGCAGCGGGGCTCACCTAGAGACCCAGTACTTC. Amino acids: CASSGAHLETQYF. Variable domain in full (rest from reference TRBV5-4 and TRBJ2-5): ETGVTQSPTHLIKTRGQQVTLRCSSQSGHNTVSWYQQALGQGPQFIFQYYREEENGRGNFPPRFSGLQFPNYSSELNVNALELDDSALYLCASSGAHLETQYFGPGTRLLVL.

This clone is a singleton in its sample. The chain couples TRBV11-2 to TRBJ2-3; TRBD2 matches at 14 bases. Germline V gene sequence: CDR1 SGHAT, CDR2 FQNNGV. The CDR3 loop spans 17 amino acids. J gave up 2 bases and V 5 bases, and 6 bases lay outside the gene matches. The DNA of the CDR3 is TGTGCCAGCAGCCCCGGGACTAGCGGGGGATACACAGATACGCAGTATTTT. Translating gives CASSPGTSGGYTDTQYF.

The V call is TRBV14, the J call TRBJ1-3; D gene ambiguous. The CDR3 has 17 residues. Germline values: CDR1 SGHDN, CDR2 FVKESK. V was clipped by 0 bases and J by 2 bases, with 14 bases between them. The CDR3 coding sequence is TGTGCCAGCAGCCAAGATATTATCCGCCGAGCTGGAAACACCATATATTTT. It is translated as CASSQDIIRRAGNTIYF.

This clone was found a few times. The chain combines TRBV5-4 with TRBJ1-1; 7 positions agree with TRBD1. The CDR3 covers 13 residues. After removal of 3 bases from V and 12 bases from J, the junction contained 11 bases not matched to a gene. Germline CDR1 and CDR2: SGHNT and YYREEE (reference sequence). CDR3 loop: CASSSNLGTVTFF. CDR3 sequence (DNA): TGTGCCAGCAGCTCCAACCTCGGGACAGTGACTTTCTTT.